These 21 T cell receptor beta chains originate from one sample sequenced in a study of prognosis after radiotherapy for stage I lung cancer. Amplification of TCR beta CDR3 from genomic DNA used two-round multiplex PCR. Gene-specific primers for each TRBV and TRBJ gene drove first-round PCR. From the multiplex PCR reads, TCRdb called clonotypes with MiXCR, one entry per CDR3 protein. The sample holds around 59,000 distinct CDR3 sequences, approximately 25% seen once. The input for sequencing was PBMCs, taken before or after stereotactic body radiation therapy (not recorded which). These receptors were taken from a donor at least 50 years old with non-small cell lung cancer.

This clonotype was counted many times. This chain connects TRBV19 to TRBJ2-5; no clear D gene. Trimming shortened V by 3 bases and J by 5 bases, and 13 bases separated the two germline ends. Germline V gene sequence: CDR1 LNHDA, CDR2 SQIVND (reference sequence). The CDR3 is 14 amino acids. The CDR3 bases are TGTGCCAGTAGTATTAAGGAGAGACGGGAGACCCAGTACTTC. The encoded protein is CASSIKERRETQYF. The whole variable domain, remainder taken from reference TRBV19 and TRBJ2-5, is DGGITQSPKYLFRKEGQNVTLSCEQNLNHDAMYWYRQDPGQGLRLIYYSQIVNDFQKGDIAEGYSVSREKKESFPLTVTSAQKNPTAFYLCASSIKERRETQYFGPGTRLLVL.

V gene TRBV4-2 combines with J gene TRBJ1-1, with D unresolved. Germline values: CDR1 LGHNA, CDR2 YNFKEQ. Trimming cost V 0 bases and J 0 bases, with 8 bases left between them. The CDR3 runs 15 residues. The CDR3 DNA sequence: TGTGCCAGCAGCCAAGATTTTCCCCTGAACACTGAAGCTTTCTTT. Amino acids: CASSQDFPLNTEAFF.

At least ten counts were recorded for this clonotype. The V and J genes are TRBV12-3 or TRBV12-4 and TRBJ2-2, with 7 bases identical to TRBD2. J lost 0 bases, V lost 3 bases, and 4 bases had no gene match. The CDR3 sequence is 16 residues long. Written as DNA, the CDR3 is TGTGCCAGCAGTTTCATCAGCGGGGCGAACACCGGGGAGCTGTTTTTT. Its translation is CASSFISGANTGELFF.

This clonotype has at least ten counts. This chain connects TRBV9 to TRBJ2-3, with D uncertain. The germline V gene encodes CDR1 SGDLS and CDR2 YYNGEE. This CDR3 region has 13 residues. Trimming pared 4 bases from V and 6 bases from J, leaving 12 bases between. The CDR3 loop is CASSSRTADTQYF. CDR3 coding DNA: TGTGCCAGCAGCTCCCGGACCGCGGATACGCAGTATTTT.

Remarks on this clonotype: A much larger clone lies a single base off, so this may be a read error. The V gene is TRBV6-5, the J gene TRBJ1-1; the D gene is possibly TRBD1 (5 bases). The CDR3 runs to 15 residues. V lost 4 bases and J lost 5, with 17 bases in between. Per germline, CDR1 MNHEY and CDR2 SVGAGI. DNA for the CDR3: TGTGCCAGCAGTTCCCTCCATGGGGGGGGGACTGAAGCTTTCTTT. Amino acids: CASSSLHGGGTEAFF.

With regard to this clonotype: A far larger clone is just one base off, so this is likely a read error. This rearrangement joins TRBV6-8 to TRBJ2-7, with 8 positions matching TRBD1. The V gene end was trimmed by 6 bases and the J gene end by 2 bases; junction bases not matched to a gene: 6. The length of the CDR3 is 14 residues. Germline lookup yields CDR1 MNHGY and CDR2 SAAAGT. As DNA, the CDR3 is TGTGCCAGCAGGTCGGTACAGGGGGCCTACGAGCAGTACTTC. Protein: CASRSVQGAYEQYF.

This clonotype was seen ten or more times. The rearrangement joins TRBV15 to TRBJ2-2, with TRBD2 matching over 13 bases. This CDR3 is 17 amino acids long. In germline, CDR1 is LNHNV, CDR2 YYDKDF (reference sequence). J lost 8 bases, V lost 7 bases, and 13 bases had no gene match. The CDR3 here is CATISPAGTSGAGELFF. For the CDR3, the DNA is TGTGCCACCATCTCCCCCGCCGGGACTAGCGGGGCTGGGGAGCTGTTTTTT.

A note on this clonotype: A read error may be the cause here, since a much bigger clone is one base away. The chain is built from TRBV20-1 and TRBJ1-6; D may be TRBD1 (5 bases). The V gene lost 3 bases and the J gene lost 4 bases, with 16 bases spanning the gap. The CDR3 is 16 residues long. CDR1 DFQATT and CDR2 SNEGSKA come from the germline V gene (reference sequence). CDR3 protein: CSARGDLGGYNSPLHF. As DNA, the CDR3 is TGCAGTGCTAGGGGGGATTTGGGGGGTTATAATTCACCCCTCCACTTT.

As for this clonotype: This may come from a read error, since a much larger clone is one base off. The rearrangement joins TRBV9 to TRBJ2-3; D remains ambiguous. The CDR3 totals 15 residues. Germline CDR1 is SGDLS and CDR2 is YYNGEE. Deletions cut 4 bases from V and 4 bases from J, with 16 bases between. CDR3 sequence (DNA): TGTGCCAGCAGCCTTTTGGGCCGAGGCTCAGATACGCAGTATTTT. It is translated as CASSLLGRGSDTQYF.

With respect to this clonotype: Germline and junction disagree at one end, which may indicate a read error. The chain is built from TRBV12-3 or TRBV12-4 and TRBJ2-5; 11 bases match TRBD2. CDR3 length equals 15 residues. CDR3 coding DNA: TGTGCCACCAGTCGTAGCGGGGGGGCTCGAGAGACCCATTACTTC. The encoded protein is CATSRSGGARETHYF.

With respect to this clonotype: This likely stems from a read error, as it lies one base from a far larger clone. Because it lacks the conserved phenylalanine or tryptophan at the end, this CDR3 is likely a read error. The chain employs TRBV6-4 and TRBJ1-4, with 10 nucleotides matching TRBD1. The CDR3 spans 13 residues. Germline CDR1 and CDR2: MRHNA and SNTAGT. Trimming removed 6 bases from V and 8 bases from J; junction bases left unmatched: 3. CDR3 residues: CASRRDRGEKLFY. CDR3 sequence (DNA): TGTGCCAGCAGACGGGACAGGGGAGAAAAACTGTTTTAT.

In this sample, this clonotype turned up many times. J is TRBJ1-1 and V is TRBV7-9; no reliable D call. Trimming shortened V by 7 bases and J by 1 base, and 10 bases separated the two germline ends. Germline V lookup: CDR1 SEHNR, CDR2 FQNEAQ (reference sequence). The CDR3 covers 13 residues. The CDR3 is CASTPPRNTEAFF. DNA of the CDR3: TGTGCCAGCACTCCCCCCAGGAACACTGAAGCTTTCTTT.

Worth noting for this clonotype: This likely traces to a read error, being one base from a far larger clone. The chain combines TRBV20-1 with TRBJ2-1; weak D call: TRBD1 (6 bases). The ends were cut back, 3 bases at V and 10 bases at J, with 22 bases in the middle. Germline V gene sequence: CDR1 DFQATT, CDR2 SNEGSKA (reference sequence). The CDR3 has 15 amino acids. The CDR3 nucleotides are TGCAGTGCTAGGGACCGGGACAAGCTTCCCTACGAGCAGTTCTTC. This translates into CSARDRDKLPYEQFF.

Worth noting for this clonotype: One base away lies a much larger clone, so this may be a sequencing read error. The rearrangement links TRBV20-1 to TRBJ2-1; no definite D call. Germline V gene sequence: CDR1 DFQATT, CDR2 SNEGSKA (reference sequence). CDR3 size: 11 residues. The chain's CDR3 is CSARMYNEQLF. The CDR3 region has the DNA TGCAGTGCTAGGATGTACAATGAGCAGTTATTC.

On this clonotype: A single base is all that separates this from a far larger clone, so a read error is likely. The V gene is TRBV15, the J gene TRBJ2-1; D is undetermined. CDR1 and CDR2 from the germline V gene are LNHNV and YYDKDF (reference sequence). V lost 0 bases and J lost 13, with 19 bases in between. CDR3 length equals 15 residues. This CDR3 reads CATSRDRAFQETQFF. DNA for the CDR3: TGTGCCACCAGCAGAGATCGTGCGTTCCAAGAGACCCAGTTCTTC.

This clonotype showed up many times. V is TRBV12-3 or TRBV12-4 and J is TRBJ2-4; tentatively, D is TRBD2 (5 bases). Trimming stripped 5 bases from V and 5 bases from J, with 16 bases between. The CDR3 consists of 15 residues. The CDR3 loop reads CASSHRESSENIQYF. The CDR3 nucleotides read TGTGCCAGCAGTCACCGGGAATCCTCGGAAAACATTCAGTACTTC.

This clonotype was counted many times. The chain carries TRBV5-6 and TRBJ2-7; a weak D match, TRBD2 (5 bases). Trimming removed 4 bases from V and 2 bases from J, with 10 bases in between. The CDR3 length is 13 residues. Germline CDR1 and CDR2: SGHDT and YYEEEE. In DNA form, the CDR3 reads TGTGCCAGCAGCCGATTCGGGGCCTACGAGCAGTACTTC. It is translated as CASSRFGAYEQYF.

In the case of this clonotype: A much bigger clone sits one base away, suggesting this may be a read error. The chain employs TRBV5-8 and TRBJ1-5; possible D gene TRBD1, 5 bases. CDR3 length equals 16 residues. Germline V gene lookup returns CDR1 SGHTS and CDR2 YDEGEE. As DNA, the CDR3 is TGTGCCAGCAGCTCGGCGGGGGGGATAGTTTATCATCCCCAGCATTTT. Translation gives CASSSAGGIVYHPQHF.

Remarks on this clonotype: A much larger clone is a single base away; this may be a read error. J is TRBJ1-1 and V is TRBV30, with D uncertain. The V gene lost 3 bases and the J gene lost 2 bases, with 4 bases spanning the gap. The germline V gene encodes CDR1 GTSNPN and CDR2 SVGIG (reference sequence). The CDR3 has 11 residues. The CDR3 is CAWRHNTEAFF. The CDR3 DNA reads TGTGCCTGGAGGCATAACACTGAAGCTTTCTTT.

This clonotype was seen ten or more times. Sequence at one end of the junction differs from germline and may be a read error. This rearrangement joins TRBV7-7 to TRBJ2-5, with 7 bases lining up with TRBD1. This CDR3 contains 14 residues. The germline V gene encodes CDR1 SSHAT and CDR2 FNYEAQ (reference sequence). CDR3 nucleotides: TGTGCTAGCAGTCTACTCGGGACAGCGGAGACCCAGTACTTC. It codes for CASSLLGTAETQYF.

This clonotype showed up many times. The gene calls are TRBV3-1 and TRBJ1-4; the match to TRBD1 covers 7 bases. J gave up 10 bases and V 3 bases, and 11 bases lay outside the gene matches. The CDR3 totals 15 residues. Germline V CDR1 and CDR2: LGHDT, YNNKEL (reference sequence). DNA of the CDR3: TGTGCCAGCAGCCATCAACTAGAAGGGGGCGGAAAACTGTTTTTT. It specifies CASSHQLEGGGKLFF. Drawing the rest from reference TRBV3-1 and TRBJ1-4, the complete variable domain is DTAVSQTPKYLVTQMGNDKSIKCEQNLGHDTMYWYKQDSKKFLKIMFSYNNKELIINETVPNRFSPKSPDKAHLNLHINSLELGDSAVYFCASSHQLEGGGKLFFGSGTQLSVL.